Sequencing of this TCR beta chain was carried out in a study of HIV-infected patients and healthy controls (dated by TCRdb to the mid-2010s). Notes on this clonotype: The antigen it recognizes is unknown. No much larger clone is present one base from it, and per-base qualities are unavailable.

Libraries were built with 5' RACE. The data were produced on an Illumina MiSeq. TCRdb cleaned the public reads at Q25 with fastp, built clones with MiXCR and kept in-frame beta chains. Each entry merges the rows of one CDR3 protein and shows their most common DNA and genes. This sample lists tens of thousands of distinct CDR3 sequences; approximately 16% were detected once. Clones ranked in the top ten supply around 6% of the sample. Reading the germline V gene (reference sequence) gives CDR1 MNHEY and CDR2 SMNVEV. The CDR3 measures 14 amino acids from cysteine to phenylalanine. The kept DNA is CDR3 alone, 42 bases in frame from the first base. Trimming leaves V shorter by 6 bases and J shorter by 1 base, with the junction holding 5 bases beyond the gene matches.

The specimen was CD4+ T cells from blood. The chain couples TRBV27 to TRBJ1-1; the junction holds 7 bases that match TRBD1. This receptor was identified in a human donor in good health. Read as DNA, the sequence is TGTGCCAGCAGGTACAGGGGAGGGAACACTGAAGCTTTCTTT. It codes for CASRYRGGNTEAFF.